Below are 32 T cell receptor beta chains sequenced from a single sample in a study of T cell changes during pregnancy in multiple sclerosis. Generated by immunoSEQ multiplex PCR, the TCRdb table keeps only in-frame clones and is missing some. The data contain about 40,000 clones, more than 80% of them singletons. The material sequenced was CD4+ T cells from peripheral blood mononuclear cells, taken in the third trimester of pregnancy. The source of these receptors is a female donor with multiple sclerosis, enrolled in a pregnancy study.

The chain recombines TRBV2 with TRBJ2-1, with TRBD1 matching over 9 bases. V shed 6 bases and J 5 bases; nucleotides not matched to a gene: 14. This CDR3 has 17 amino acids. The germline V gene has CDR1 SNHLY and CDR2 FYNNEI. The CDR3 coding sequence is TGTGCCAGCAGCTATCCGACCGACAGGGGGGGGAACAATGAGCAGTTCTTC. This sequence encodes CASSYPTDRGGNNEQFF.

The chain is built from TRBV19 and TRBJ2-7, with a possible D match to TRBD1 (7 bases). There are 14 residues in the CDR3. Per the germline V gene, CDR1 is LNHDA and CDR2 is SQIVND (reference sequence). V lost 5 bases and J lost 7, with 18 bases in between. The chain's CDR3 is CASSPAQTGREQYF. CDR3 nucleotide sequence: TGTGCCAGTAGTCCTGCACAGACAGGGAGGGAGCAGTACTTC.

This clone was counted between two and nine times. This chain uses TRBV27 with TRBJ2-4, with D maybe TRBD2 (6 bases). V gave up 5 bases and J gave up 3 bases, with 11 bases separating them. The CDR3 totals 14 residues. Germline V gives CDR1 MNHEY, CDR2 SMNVEV (reference sequence). The CDR3 loop is CASSPQGGKNIQYF. Written as DNA, the CDR3 is TGTGCCAGCAGTCCGCAGGGAGGCAAAAACATTCAGTACTTC.

The chain recombines TRBV14 with TRBJ1-1; 10 nucleotides agree with TRBD1. Germline V gene sequence: CDR1 SGHDN, CDR2 FVKESK. The trim removed 2 bases at V and 1 base at J, leaving 4 bases unmatched. CDR3 length: 16 amino acids. CDR3 sequence reads: CASSQQWDRGNTEAFF. For the CDR3, the DNA is TGTGCCAGCAGCCAACAATGGGACAGGGGGAACACTGAAGCTTTCTTT. The variable domain in full, completed from reference TRBV14 and TRBJ1-1, reads EAGVTQFPSHSVIEKGQTVTLRCDPISGHDNLYWYRRVMGKEIKFLLHFVKESKQDESGMPNNRFLAERTGGTYSTLKVQPAELEDSGVYFCASSQQWDRGNTEAFFGQGTRLTVV.

The rearrangement links TRBV4-3 to TRBJ2-3; 11 positions agree with TRBD2. The junction had 12 bases not matched to a gene; V was cut back by 1 base and J by 6 bases. This CDR3 spans 18 amino acids. Germline V gene data show CDR1 as LGHNA and CDR2 as YSLEER. The CDR3 DNA sequence: TGCGCCAGCAGCCAAGGAGGGACTAGCGGAGTGGGCAGGGATACGCAGTATTTT. Protein sequence: CASSQGGTSGVGRDTQYF.

This chain links TRBV30 with TRBJ2-7; a weak D match, TRBD2 (5 bases). The CDR3 extends over 14 amino acids. V was trimmed by 1 base and J by 4 bases, leaving 14 bases between them. Germline CDR1 is GTSNPN and CDR2 is SVGIG (reference sequence). CDR3 protein: CAWSEGDLTYEQYF. CDR3 nucleotide sequence: TGTGCCTGGAGTGAGGGAGATCTTACGTACGAGCAGTACTTC. The entire variable domain, with the rest obtained from reference TRBV30 and TRBJ2-7, is as follows: SQTIHQWPATLVQPVGSPLSLECTVEGTSNPNLYWYRQAAGRGLQLLFYSVGIGQISSEVPQNLSASRPQDRQFILSSKKLLLSDSGFYLCAWSEGDLTYEQYFGPGTRLTVT.

The rearrangement uses TRBV19 and TRBJ1-1; 9 bases match TRBD1. The ends lost 6 bases at V and 4 bases at J; junction bases unmatched: 12. Germline V lookup: CDR1 LNHDA, CDR2 SQIVND (reference sequence). The CDR3 extends over 16 amino acids. CDR3: CASRDYRGQRFTEAFF. Here the CDR3 DNA reads TGTGCCAGTAGAGATTACAGGGGGCAGAGGTTCACTGAAGCTTTCTTT. Combining the CDR3 with reference TRBV19 and TRBJ1-1 gives the whole variable domain DGGITQSPKYLFRKEGQNVTLSCEQNLNHDAMYWYRQDPGQGLRLIYYSQIVNDFQKGDIAEGYSVSREKKESFPLTVTSAQKNPTAFYLCASRDYRGQRFTEAFFGQGTRLTVV.

In this sample, this clone turned up once. The gene calls are TRBV27 and TRBJ2-7, with 7 positions matching TRBD2. Germline lookup yields CDR1 MNHEY and CDR2 SMNVEV (reference sequence). The CDR3 totals 16 residues. Germline trimming cut 4 bases from V and 2 bases from J; bases unmatched to any gene: 11. CDR3 DNA: TGTGCCAGCAGTTGGGGGGGACCCCGGGAAGCCTACGAGCAGTACTTC. Amino acid sequence: CASSWGGPREAYEQYF.

The genes are TRBV6-1 and TRBJ1-4; possibly TRBD1 for D (5 bases). Between the trimmed V and J ends, which lost 2 bases and 8 bases, there was a span of 18 bases. Germline loops: CDR1 MNHNS, CDR2 SASEGT. There are 16 residues in the CDR3. The CDR3 region has the DNA TGTGCCAGCAGTGAATGGGGGGTCCGAACGAGGGAAAAACTGTTTTTT. This translates into CASSEWGVRTREKLFF.

V is TRBV27 and J is TRBJ2-1; 10 bases match TRBD1. Trimming cost V 4 bases and J 9 bases; bases outside gene matches: 9. This CDR3 has 15 amino acids. Germline CDR1 is MNHEY and CDR2 is SMNVEV (reference sequence). The CDR3 is CASSSPRTGGSEQFF. In DNA, the CDR3 is TGTGCCAGCAGTTCCCCTCGGACAGGGGGAAGTGAGCAGTTCTTC.

The chain carries TRBV10-1 and TRBJ1-5, with D perhaps TRBD1 (6 bases). V lost 3 bases, J lost 4 bases, and 13 bases lay in between. This CDR3 region has 15 residues. The germline V gene has CDR1 WNHNN and CDR2 SYGVQD (reference sequence). CDR3: CASSESQGINQPQHF. For the CDR3, the DNA is TGCGCCAGCAGTGAATCACAGGGCATTAATCAGCCCCAGCATTTT.

This clone was observed a single time. The chain joins TRBV28 to TRBJ1-2; TRBD1 matches 10 bases. The CDR3 totals 15 residues. Germline V CDR1 and CDR2: MDHEN, SYDVKM. V was pared by 5 bases and J by 8 bases, with 11 bases of the junction left unmatched. CDR3 in DNA: TGTGCCAGCAGTGTGGCCGGGACAGGGGCGCGAGGCTACACCTTC. Translation: CASSVAGTGARGYTF.

This chain connects TRBV28 to TRBJ2-3, with D possibly TRBD2 on 6 matching bases. This CDR3 contains 14 residues. V shed 5 bases and J shed 8 bases, with 17 bases lying between them. Per the germline V gene, CDR1 is MDHEN and CDR2 is SYDVKM. CDR3 protein: CASSHLLGGVTQYF. CDR3 DNA sequence: TGTGCCAGCAGTCACCTCCTAGGCGGGGTTACGCAGTATTTT.

V is TRBV25-1 and J is TRBJ2-1, with TRBD2 matching 7 bases. CDR1 is MGHDK and CDR2 is SYGVNS in the germline V gene. Losses at the gene ends were 4 bases for V and 3 bases for J; bases not matched to a gene: 9. There are 16 residues in the CDR3. CDR3: CASSGTGGGNYNEQFF. In DNA, the CDR3 is TGTGCCAGCAGTGGGACGGGGGGAGGAAACTACAATGAGCAGTTCTTC.

The genes are TRBV5-1 and TRBJ2-3; the match to TRBD2 covers 10 bases. The V gene's germline CDR1 is SGHRS and CDR2 YFSETQ. V was clipped by 2 bases and J by 6 bases; unmatched bases: 12. CDR3 length: 17 residues. CDR3 bases: TGCGCCAGCAGCTTCACAACTCCCGGGACTAGCGAGGATACGCAGTATTTT. Protein: CASSFTTPGTSEDTQYF.

The rearrangement links TRBV30 to TRBJ2-7, with TRBD1 matching over 7 bases. V was clipped by 5 bases and J by 4 bases; unmatched bases: 5. The length of the CDR3 is 12 residues. Germline CDR1 is GTSNPN and CDR2 is SVGIG (reference sequence). The CDR3, as DNA: TGTGCCTGGGCCAGGGGGTCGTACGAGCAGTACTTC. Protein: CAWARGSYEQYF.

The rearrangement joins TRBV5-1 to TRBJ2-3, with TRBD2 as a possible D gene (5 bases). V was cut by 0 bases and J by 0 bases, with 5 bases left in between. The CDR3 totals 14 residues. The germline V gene encodes CDR1 SGHRS and CDR2 YFSETQ. CDR3 loop: CASSLGTSTDTQYF. The CDR3 coding sequence is TGCGCCAGCAGCTTGGGGACTAGCACAGATACGCAGTATTTT.

The chain links TRBV5-1 to TRBJ2-1; 7 bases match TRBD2. The CDR3 covers 15 residues. V shed 1 base and J 5 bases; nucleotides not matched to a gene: 6. Looked up from germline, CDR1 is SGHRS and CDR2 is YFSETQ. As DNA, the CDR3 is TGCGCCAGCAGCTTGCTACCGGGAGGCCACAATGAGCAGTTCTTC. This codes for CASSLLPGGHNEQFF.

The rearrangement joins TRBV5-5 to TRBJ2-5, with 8 nucleotides matching TRBD1. CDR1 and CDR2 from the germline V gene are SGHKS and YYEKEE (reference sequence). The length of the CDR3 is 13 residues. Trimming at V came to 4 bases and at J to 4 bases, leaving 3 bases not matched to a gene. CDR3 sequence (DNA): TGTGCCAGCAGCGTAGACAGGGGAGAGACCCAGTACTTC. Protein sequence: CASSVDRGETQYF.

The rearrangement links TRBV9 to TRBJ2-4, with 7 bases matching TRBD2. The CDR3 consists of 17 residues. Losses at the gene ends were 4 bases for V and 2 bases for J; bases not matched to a gene: 12. Germline CDR1 is SGDLS and CDR2 is YYNGEE. Here the CDR3 reads CASSPSDGLGTKNIQYF. The CDR3 bases are TGTGCCAGCAGCCCCAGCGATGGACTAGGAACCAAAAACATTCAGTACTTC.

This chain links TRBV9 with TRBJ2-7; TRBD2 aligns across 8 bases. The CDR3 is 15 amino acids. The junction had 4 bases not matched to a gene; V was cut back by 0 bases and J by 2 bases. CDR1 and CDR2 (germline): SGDLS, YYNGEE. CDR3 nucleotides: TGTGCCAGCAGCGTAGGGGGTAGCGGGGCCTACGAGCAGTACTTC. Protein product: CASSVGGSGAYEQYF.

This chain joins TRBV5-1 and TRBJ2-3, with a possible D match to TRBD1 (6 bases). The CDR3 contains 15 residues. V dropped 2 bases and J dropped 1 base, with 11 bases sitting between them. Germline V gene data show CDR1 as SGHRS and CDR2 as YFSETQ. The CDR3 DNA follows: TGCGCCAGCAGCTTAAGGGACATGGGCACAGATACGCAGTATTTT. This translates into CASSLRDMGTDTQYF.

The V call is TRBV5-1, the J call TRBJ2-2; 11 bases match TRBD2. Trimming cost V 2 bases and J 2 bases; bases outside gene matches: 5. The CDR3 consists of 17 residues. Germline V gives CDR1 SGHRS, CDR2 YFSETQ. CDR3 in DNA: TGCGCCAGCAGCTTACTAGCGGGGGTAATAAACACCGGGGAGCTGTTTTTT. Its translation: CASSLLAGVINTGELFF.

V and J are TRBV28 and TRBJ2-7; D unclear. Trimming shortened V by 7 bases and J by 4 bases, and 17 bases separated the two germline ends. The germline V gene encodes CDR1 MDHEN and CDR2 SYDVKM. The CDR3 covers 14 residues. CDR3 nucleotide sequence: TGTGCCAGCAAAAACGGTCTATGGAGTTACGAGCAGTACTTC. Its translation is CASKNGLWSYEQYF.

This clone has more than one count but fewer than ten. In nucleotides, the CDR3 is TGTGCCAGCAGGGTAGGGGGGGCGCCTCGGGTCGACGAGCAGTACTTC. It translates to CASRVGGAPRVDEQYF. The chain couples TRBV28 to TRBJ2-7, with D possibly TRBD2 on 7 matching bases. The CDR3 is 16 residues long. Per the germline V gene, CDR1 is MDHEN and CDR2 is SYDVKM. Deletions cut 6 bases from V and 5 bases from J, with 23 bases between.

DNA of the CDR3: TGTGCCAGCAGTTACTCGCTTGACAGGGCGGGCACCATATATTTT. The encoded protein is CASSYSLDRAGTIYF. The chain joins TRBV6-5 to TRBJ1-3; 7 bases line up with TRBD1. The CDR3 has 15 amino acids. The germline CDR1 and CDR2 sequences are MNHEY and SVGAGI. V trimming: 0 bases; J trimming: 9 bases; junction bases outside the gene matches: 8.

The chain links TRBV19 to TRBJ1-5; D might be TRBD1 (6 bases). CDR3 size: 15 residues. The germline CDR1 and CDR2 sequences are LNHDA and SQIVND (reference sequence). V was trimmed by 11 bases and J by 2 bases, leaving 19 bases between them. The CDR3: CASSRGGRGNQPQHF. The CDR3 DNA reads as TGTGCCTCCTCCCGAGGGGGAAGGGGCAATCAGCCCCAGCATTTT.

The chain combines TRBV4-1 with TRBJ2-5; 8 bases map to TRBD1. Gene TRBJ2-7 matches the end of the DNA better, so the J call may be wrong. Germline V gene data show CDR1 as MGHRA and CDR2 as YSYEKL. The CDR3 totals 15 residues. The CDR3 nucleotides are TGCGCCAGCAGCCAAACCGGGACAGGACTCTACGAGCAGTACTTC. This sequence encodes CASSQTGTGLYEQYF.

The chain combines TRBV2 with TRBJ2-4, with 7 bases fitting TRBD1. CDR3 size: 14 residues. With 5 bases clipped from V and 4 bases from J, the junction kept 5 bases outside the gene matches. Germline V lookup: CDR1 SNHLY, CDR2 FYNNEI. The CDR3: CASSPPRGKNIQYF. CDR3 nucleotides: TGTGCCAGCAGTCCGCCCAGGGGGAAAAACATTCAGTACTTC.

CDR3 bases: TGTGCCTGGAACGTGAAGAGGGGGGGGAACAATGAGCAGTTCTTC. Its translation is CAWNVKRGGNNEQFF. This chain connects TRBV30 to TRBJ2-1; weak D call: TRBD2 (7 bases). The CDR3 is made up of 15 amino acids. V was pared by 4 bases and J by 5 bases, with 18 bases between. Germline CDR1 GTSNPN, CDR2 SVGIG (reference sequence).

This chain uses TRBV6-5 with TRBJ2-2; possible D gene TRBD2, 6 bases. The CDR3 contains 12 residues. Germline CDR1 reads MNHEY; CDR2 reads SVGAGI. Trimming shortened V by 8 bases and J by 7 bases, and 11 bases separated the two germline ends. The CDR3, as DNA: TGTGCCAGCGCCCAGGGAGGCGGGGAGCTGTTTTTT. Encoded protein: CASAQGGGELFF.

This chain connects TRBV9 to TRBJ2-3, with 11 bases identical to TRBD2. CDR1 is SGDLS, CDR2 YYNGEE, per germline. V gave up 4 bases and J gave up 5 bases; unmatched junction bases: 9. The CDR3 is 16 residues long. The CDR3 loop reads CASSSRRLAGGDTQYF. The CDR3 DNA reads as TGTGCCAGCAGCTCCCGGAGGCTAGCGGGAGGAGATACGCAGTATTTT.